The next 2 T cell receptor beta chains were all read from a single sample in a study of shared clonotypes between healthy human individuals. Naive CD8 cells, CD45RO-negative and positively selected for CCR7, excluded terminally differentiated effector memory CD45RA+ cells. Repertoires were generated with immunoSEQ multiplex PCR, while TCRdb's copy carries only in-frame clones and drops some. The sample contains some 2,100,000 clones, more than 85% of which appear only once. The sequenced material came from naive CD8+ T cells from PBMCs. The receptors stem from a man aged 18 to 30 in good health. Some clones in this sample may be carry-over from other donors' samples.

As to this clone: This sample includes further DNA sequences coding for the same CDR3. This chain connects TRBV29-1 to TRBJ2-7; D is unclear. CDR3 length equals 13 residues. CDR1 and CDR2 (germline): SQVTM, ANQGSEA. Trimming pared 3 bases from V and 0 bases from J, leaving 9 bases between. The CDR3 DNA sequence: TGCAGCGTTGAGACGGGTAACTCCTACGAGCAGTACTTC. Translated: CSVETGNSYEQYF.

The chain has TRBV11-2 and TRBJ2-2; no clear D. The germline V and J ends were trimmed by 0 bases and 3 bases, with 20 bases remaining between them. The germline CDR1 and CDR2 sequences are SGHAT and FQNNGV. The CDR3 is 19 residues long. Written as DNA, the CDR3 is TGTGCCAGCAGCTTAGATCCCCTAACCCCGGGTATCTACACCGGGGAGCTGTTTTTT. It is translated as CASSLDPLTPGIYTGELFF.